The present TCR beta chain was sequenced within a study of shared clonotypes between healthy human individuals. Original processing methods: Junction-only sequences without quality scores were provided by ImmunoSEQ, so filtering was different. Method: immunoSEQ multiplex PCR; TCRdb's copy keeps in-frame clones and lacks some. V and J calls and clone size follow that table, whereas D and trimming were derived from the DNA. The repertoire holds about 1.5 million clones, with 95% to 99% as singletons. Study results and limitations: With few donors, the genetic and exposure-history diversity represented was limited.

A remark on this clone: Its antigen is still unknown.

The specimen was naive CD4+ T cells sorted from blood. Documented subset: CD45RA+ positively selected. The receptor comes from a man aged 25-40 years in good health.

The CDR3: CASRPTSKRSDTQYF. The CDR3 DNA sequence: TGTGCCAGCAGGCCGACCTCGAAGAGGTCAGATACGCAGTATTTT. The chain recombines TRBV28 with TRBJ2-3; D gene uncertain. The CDR3 contains 15 residues. Germline CDR1 MDHEN, CDR2 SYDVKM. V lost 6 bases and J lost 4, with 17 bases in between. Filled out from reference TRBV28 and TRBJ2-3, the complete variable domain reads DVKVTQSSRYLVKRTGEKVFLECVQDMDHENMFWYRQDPGLGLRLIYFSYDVKMKEKGDIPEGYSVSREKKERFSLILESASTNQTSMYLCASRPTSKRSDTQYFGPGTRLTVL.